The present entry profiles one TCR beta chain with its context. Antigen unknown. The record originates from a study of cytomegalovirus exposure and HLA in healthy donors. Study results and limitations: One variant, a missense change in DCLRE1C, was linked in a later analysis to TCR beta V- and J-gene trimming. Several of the most significant clusters appeared, in a later analysis, to be linked to common viral pathogens.

PCR used 60 Vbeta primers and 13 Jbeta primers. Only in-frame clones appear in the TCRdb table, and some are missing; sequencing was by immunoSEQ multiplex PCR. This sample has under 200,000 clones, with over 70% found just once. The source material was PBMCs. This receptor was obtained from a man in his forties or fifties in good health and CMV-seronegative.

The CDR3 DNA is TGTGCCAGCAGCTTAGAAGCCGGTAGTACGCAGTATTTT. Amino acid sequence: CASSLEAGSTQYF. The V call is TRBV11-3, the J call TRBJ2-3, with D hard to call. This CDR3 has 13 amino acids. CDR1 is SGHNT, CDR2 YENEEA, per germline. Trimming removed 0 bases at V and 8 bases at J, with 9 bases between.